This T cell receptor (beta chain) was obtained from a study of cytomegalovirus exposure and HLA in healthy donors (dated by TCRdb to about 2017). Context from the whole study: An earlier analysis of 587 of the donors reported roughly 300 Gb of sequence data and 117 million unique TCR beta sequences obtained from around 180 million T cells. An earlier analysis of around 640 of the donors used high-throughput TCR beta sequencing to judge whether each TCR beta V gene segment behaved as functional or pseudogenic. The study aimed to test whether signatures of past pathogen exposure could be identified by cataloging public T cell receptors. All discovery cohort repertoires had been generated on a single sequencing platform. Besides the first cohort of roughly 640 subjects, a separate validation cohort made up of roughly 120 different subjects was used. Rather than using new phenotypic data, the later analysis identified candidate immune exposures from TCR beta sequences and from how often those sequences occurred across donors. A later analysis re-analyzed previously published TCR beta repertoires from 666 donors and added high-resolution HLA genotyping to study TCR occurrence patterns. Among the approximately 400 genotyped donors, approximately 76% belonged to the genetic ancestry cluster associated with self-reported Caucasian donors. Four to six DR-DQ haplotypes were handled as single units for association and clustering, since linkage in the cohort was strong. The study profiled the T cell repertoires of 666 subjects by immunosequencing and related them to cytomegalovirus serostatus. Donor age, sex, ethnicity and CMV serostatus were compiled alongside the repertoire data. HLA typing included class I and class II loci at four-digit resolution. Among several hundred genotyped donors of the cohort, an average of around 220,000 unique TCR beta nucleotide sequences was sequenced per donor, of which 15% to 20% were non-productive. The number of typed donors differed by locus: about 620-640 for A, B, C, DRB1 and DQB1; approximately 520 for DQA1; roughly 600 for DPA1; and approximately 450 for DPB1. An early release covering around 630 HLA-typed donors comprised about 300 gigabases of sequencing data and 65 million to 100 million unique TCR sequences. High-throughput TCR immunosequencing, statistical association of individual TCRs with disease status, and machine learning were combined to predict cytomegalovirus infection status. A later genetic analysis used genome-wide SNP genotypes for about 55% of the 666 donors, treating that subset as a discovery cohort.

Note on this clone: The antigen it recognizes is unknown. No quality values exist for individual bases; no much larger clone is one base distant.

The cohort was made up of roughly 670 healthy bone marrow donors. Cohort members were all nominally healthy when sampled, although unrecorded immune exposures were likely present. The donor was CMV seronegative and was included in the group of 352 seronegative cohort members. A peripheral blood sample was collected from each donor, and TCR beta sequencing was performed on peripheral blood mononuclear cells. Genomic DNA was extracted from the blood cell samples with the Qiagen DNeasy Blood Extraction Kit. What the research found in general, with its limitations: A group of highly shared sequence variants was considered likely to be a technical artifact of the sequencing pipeline. Because counts were too low, approximately 15 rarely observed V segments, including chromosome 9 orphons, were excluded from the earlier analysis of 587 of the donors. Compared with equally common non-associated chains, HLA-associated TCR beta chains in a later analysis were more clonally expanded and had lower generation probabilities. A total of 150 to 200 TCR beta chains were listed by the study as associated with cytomegalovirus. It was suggested by the authors that the approach could potentially be generalized to other disease states and immunological phenotypes. A few of the identified cytomegalovirus-associated TCR beta chains were confirmed in vitro to be specific for cytomegalovirus antigens. Most TCR sequences were observed very rarely across donors, whereas some public TCRs were present in many individuals. A later analysis found that most CMV-associated TCR beta chains appeared HLA-restricted, with HLA associations seemingly driven largely by CMV exposure. V-gene and J-gene trimming of TCR beta chains was associated with a missense DCLRE1C variant in a later genetic analysis, and the association was replicated in an independent cohort. A further reported finding was that TCR beta sequences accurately predicted the HLA-A and HLA-B alleles for most subjects in the first cohort. In a later analysis, about 17,000 TCR beta sequences were associated with specific HLA alleles at a false discovery rate of 0.05. When HLA alleles, especially DR and DQ, strongly co-occurred, TCR associations were difficult to assign to individual alleles. In a later analysis, the rate of TCR association differed among HLA loci, with DRB1 alleles having the most associated TCRs and HLA-C alleles having the fewest. Linkage disequilibrium might explain the correlated functional status among segregating V segments, but an unknown experimental factor could not be excluded. According to a later analysis, parvovirus B19, influenza, CMV and Epstein-Barr virus appeared linked to several top co-occurrence clusters. In this cohort, only TCR beta chains were sequenced, and detectable features were limited by the absence of alpha or paired-chain data. Broadly in line with IMGT annotations, most TCR beta V segments showed up in productive rearrangements about 87% or about 30% of the time in an earlier analysis of 450 to 750 of the donors. Some IMGT-functional V segments, including TRBV6-2 and TRBV6-3, could not be told apart with the 87-base-pair reads, so those segments were excluded. Because HLA typing was missing for some donors at each locus, association tests included only the typed subset. A later genetic analysis reported fewer N-insertions in productive TCRs among donors in an Asian-associated ancestry cluster than the approximately 670-donor mean. Cytomegalovirus status was reported to be diagnosed by the classifier with high specificity and sensitivity in both the original and validation cohorts. The only immune exposure information available for the cohort was CMV serostatus. Roughly uniform sequencing depth across donors was assumed in presence/absence analyses, although this assumption may not hold.

Library preparation was by the immunoSEQ multiplex PCR assay. A mixture of 60 forward primers for TCR Vbeta segments and 13 reverse primers for TCR Jbeta segments was used in the multiplex PCR. The CDR3 region of rearranged TCR beta genes was amplified from genomic DNA with a multiplex PCR assay. The amplified TCR beta libraries were sequenced on the Illumina HiSeq System as 87-base-pair reads. On the authors' methods: A later analysis counted about 82 million unique TCR beta chains across the 550 to 700 repertoires, and roughly 10 million of these chains were shared by at least two donors. Raw reads were error-corrected and collapsed into unique sequences by a nearest-neighbor algorithm in which closely related sequences were merged to remove PCR and sequencing errors. CDR3 sequences were aligned to IMGT reference sequences to assign V, D and J gene segments. For a sequence to be retained, a match of at least six nucleotides was required to both a V gene segment and a J gene segment. A rearrangement was called productive if the CDR3 had no stop codons and remained in frame with V and J, and every other rearrangement was called non-productive. CDR3 was defined by IMGT convention, running from the second conserved V-encoded cysteine to the conserved J-encoded phenylalanine. Sequences without an unambiguous match to a single V gene segment were excluded from the earlier analysis of several hundred of the donors. An earlier analysis of several hundred of the donors called V segments functional above 56.7% productive rearrangements and segregating when the between-donor standard deviation exceeded 5%. To diagnose cytomegalovirus status from the catalog of TCR beta chain sequences, a statistical classification framework was built. In a later analysis, TCR nucleotide sequences were compared against IMGT/GENE-DB human TR gene sequences so that V and J genes could be assigned. A later analysis assigned CDR3 sequences and most-parsimonious VDJ recombination scenarios with the TCRdist pipeline. In a later analysis, every TCR beta chain was defined by the combination of its CDR3 amino acid sequence and its V-gene family, and reads without a unique V-gene family were dropped. In a later analysis, nearly 600 highly shared, low-generation-probability nucleotide sequences were removed to address suspected cross-contamination and a sequencing artifact. In a later analysis, a clonal expansion index for each public chain was calculated from normalized within-repertoire ranks of inferred template counts. Generation probabilities in a later analysis came from a VDJ recombination model fitted to out-of-frame rearrangements, and those results were checked against IGoR. In a later analysis, hypergeometric tests were used to score TCR-TCR, TCR-HLA and TCR-CMV co-occurrence, with a repertoire-size bias correction applied to TCR pairs. In a later analysis, false discovery rates were estimated by permuting HLA or CMV assignments 20 times. In a later analysis, co-occurring TCRs were grouped with DBSCAN, and TCRdist sequence similarity was added when clustering was performed within HLA-allele-positive subsets. Repertoires with fewer than 30,000 or more than 120,000 public chains were left out of co-occurrence clustering, as were a handful of repertoires with anomalous nucleotide sharing. Drawn from immuneACCESS, this table holds only the in-frame rearrangements with V and J called that TCRdb kept. Clones are partly lost; checked studies trace under half to an unresolved V gene and leave the rest unexplained. V and J calls and clone size follow that table, whereas D and trimming were derived from the DNA. The sample has under 200,000 clones on record, 80% to 90% of them singletons. In total, the top ten clones hold under 2% of the sample.

The CDR1 and CDR2 encoded by the germline V gene are SNHLY and FYNNEI. CDR3 length: 14 amino acids, cysteine to phenylalanine. CDR3 DNA is the only sequence kept; it has 42 bases, read in frame from the first base. V has 9 bases trimmed and J has 0 bases trimmed; junction bases matching no gene number 3. The TCR was taken from a woman aged 18 to 35 in good health and CMV-seronegative. Recombination connected TRBV2 to TRBJ2-1, and TRBD1 aligns with 9 junction nucleotides. Sequenced material: PBMCs. This receptor has the CDR3 CASWGQGSYNEQFF. The sequence in DNA is TGTGCCAGTTGGGGACAGGGCTCCTACAATGAGCAGTTCTTC.